The clone carrying this T cell receptor beta chain was detected ten times or more. The antigen remains unidentified. These data belong to a study of T cell repertoires in cytomegalovirus infection. In the study overall: The public TCR beta signatures pointed to both CMV infection and matching HLA type.

TCRdb processed the reads anew with MiXCR; each CDR3 protein has one entry. The sample records 200,000 to 300,000 distinct CDR3 sequences, 9% to 15% being singletons. The CDR3 is made up of 15 amino acids. The V gene lost 5 bases and the J gene lost 0 bases, with 10 bases spanning the gap. Germline CDR1 and CDR2: SEHNR and FQNEAQ (reference sequence). Points from the study as a whole: Dominating the ex vivo response were TCR beta clonotypes that were CMV-specific and HLA-C-restricted.

The TCR comes from a human donor in good health (CMV status not recorded). Some clones in this sample may be carry-over from other donors' samples. This chain joins TRBV7-9 and TRBJ2-2; D is possibly TRBD1 (6 bases). Sequencing was done on a sample of PBMCs. CDR3 in amino acids: CASSQDSPNTGELFF. The CDR3 DNA is TGTGCCAGCAGCCAGGACAGCCCGAACACCGGGGAGCTGTTTTTT.